Each of the 5 T cell receptor beta chains below was sequenced from the same sample in a study of identical twins. TCRdb re-derived calls from the 5' RACE reads in MiXCR, one entry per CDR3 protein. The sample lists around 1.7 million distinct CDR3 sequences, around 29% occurring once. Sequencing was carried out using cord blood. The origin of the receptors is a newborn girl in good health.

Remarks on this clonotype: A junction end diverges from the germline sequence, so it may reflect a read error. The V gene is TRBV7-2, the J gene TRBJ1-3; D is ambiguous. The V gene's germline CDR1 is SGHTA and CDR2 FQGNSA. The CDR3 consists of 14 residues. CDR3 DNA sequence: TGTGTCAGCAGCTTCCCGGGCCTCGGAAACACCATATATTTT. This codes for CVSSFPGLGNTIYF.

This clonotype was recorded a few times. The V and J genes are TRBV6-1 and TRBJ1-2, with D possibly TRBD1 on 5 matching bases. CDR1 is MNHNS and CDR2 is SASEGT in the germline V gene. Trimming left V 6 bases short and J 0 bases short, with 14 bases between. The CDR3 has 15 residues. The DNA for the CDR3 is TGTGCCAGCAGGGCCCCGACAGAAGCTAACTATGGCTACACCTTC. This codes for CASRAPTEANYGYTF.

This clonotype was found a few times. Germline and junction disagree at one end, which may indicate a read error. This chain connects TRBV5-1 to TRBJ2-1; 7 bases map to TRBD2. Germline V gene lookup returns CDR1 SGHRS and CDR2 YFSETQ. The CDR3 spans 15 residues. CDR3 nucleotides: TGTGCCAGCAGCTTTACGGGAGGTGCCTACAATGAGCAGTTCTTC. Its translation is CASSFTGGAYNEQFF.

The chain has TRBV4-1 and TRBJ1-2; TRBD1 aligns across 9 bases. J gave up 2 bases and V 0 bases, and 4 bases lay outside the gene matches. The V gene's germline CDR1 is MGHRA and CDR2 YSYEKL. CDR3 size: 16 residues. CDR3 residues: CASSQDPGQGNYGYTF. As DNA, the CDR3 is TGCGCCAGCAGCCAAGACCCCGGACAGGGGAACTATGGCTACACCTTC.

On this clonotype itself: Sequence at one end of the junction differs from germline and may be a read error. This rearrangement joins TRBV14 to TRBJ1-1, with TRBD1 as a possible D gene (6 bases). CDR3 length: 15 amino acids. Germline values: CDR1 SGHDN, CDR2 FVKESK. Here the CDR3 DNA reads TGCGCCAGCAGCCACCGGAGTTGGGGGCTCACTGAAGCTTTCTTT. This translates into CASSHRSWGLTEAFF.